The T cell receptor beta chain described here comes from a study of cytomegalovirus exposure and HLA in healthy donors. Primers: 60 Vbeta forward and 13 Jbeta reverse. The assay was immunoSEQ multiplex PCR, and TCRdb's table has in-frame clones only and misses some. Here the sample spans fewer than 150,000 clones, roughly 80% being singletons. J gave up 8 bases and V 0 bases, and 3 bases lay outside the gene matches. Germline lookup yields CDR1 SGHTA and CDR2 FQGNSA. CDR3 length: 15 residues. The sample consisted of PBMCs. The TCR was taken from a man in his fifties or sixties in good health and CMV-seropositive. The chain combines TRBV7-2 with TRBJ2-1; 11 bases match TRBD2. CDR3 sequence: CASSLASGREDEQFF. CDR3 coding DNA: TGTGCCAGCAGCTTAGCTAGCGGGAGGGAGGATGAGCAGTTCTTC.